This T cell receptor beta chain was captured by sequencing in a study of OX40 agonist ivuxolimab in advanced cancers. Study background: Three patients had partial responses: one hepatocellular carcinoma, two cutaneous melanoma. Points from the study as a whole: CD8+ T cells averaged more expanded clones than CD4+. Clonal expansion in partial responders at 0.1-3.0 mg/kg ranked among the lowest.

Assay used: immunoSEQ multiplex PCR; TCRdb lists only in-frame clones, some missing. The sample holds under 75,000 clones, approximately 86% seen once. CDR1 and CDR2 from the germline V gene are SGHTA and FQGNSA. The CDR3 extends over 16 amino acids. Trimming stripped 5 bases from V and 0 bases from J, with 13 bases between. Comment on this clone: Its antigen is unidentified.

The chain joins TRBV7-2 to TRBJ1-4, with D possibly being TRBD1 (5 bases). This TCR was recovered from an adult with an advanced solid tumor such as melanoma, head and neck, liver or kidney cancer. The sequences come from CD4+ or CD8+ T cells sorted from blood, collected in a trial of the OX40 agonist ivuxolimab. CDR3: CASSLMDISTNEKLFF. Written as DNA, the CDR3 is TGTGCCAGCAGCCTAATGGACATTTCAACTAATGAAAAACTGTTTTTT.